This T cell receptor (beta chain) emerged from a study of T cell repertoires in MIS-A myocarditis (dated by TCRdb to the early 2020s). TCRbeta CDR3 regions were amplified by the immunoSEQ bias-controlled multiplex PCR and were subjected to high-throughput sequencing. The source study handled its data this way. The immunoSEQ vendor pipeline collapsed and filtered the CDR3 sequences so that the abundance and frequency of each unique TCRbeta CDR3 could be quantified. Dominant CDR3 amino acid sequences were clustered with SARS-CoV-2-specific ImmuneCODE TCRbeta sequences by CD-HIT at a 90% global sequence identity threshold. Clones at frequencies from 0.1 to 1 were categorized as hyperexpanded, and clones at frequencies from 0.01 to 0.1 were categorized as large. The CDR3 amino acid sequences and the V and J gene assignments of the dominant clones were confirmed with MiXCR. The R stringdist package was used to calculate Levenshtein distances between the patient clonotypes and the ImmuneCODE hits. The table comes from immuneACCESS by way of TCRdb, which keeps in-frame sequences with V and J called. Part of the clones is missing from these tables; in studies checked, under half for an unresolved V gene and the rest for unknown reasons. D and trimming were read from the DNA, whereas the V and J calls and clone size are those reported in that table. The sample records 14,000 to 15,000 clones, just under 75% of which are singletons. Around 59% of the sample rests with the top ten.

The QIAamp DNA FFPE kit was used to extract genomic DNA from formalin-fixed paraffin-embedded autopsy tissue. In its sample, this clone was seen once. Its antigen remains unidentified. No qualities accompany the bases; no much larger clone lies one base away. Sequencing used left ventricle heart tissue obtained at autopsy. Reading the label with the study, this specimen's cell subset or site is: cardiac tissue sample (left or right ventricle, interventricular septum, or pericardium). The clonotype originates from a man aged 18 to 29 with fulminant myocarditis from multisystem inflammatory syndrome in adults (MIS-A) after COVID-19.

The nucleotides are TGTGCCAGTAGTATAGGCGTGCATAGTGATGAGCAGTTCTTC. This codes for CASSIGVHSDEQFF. Recombination linked TRBV19 to TRBJ2-1; the D gene lacks a confident call. The germline ends are 12 bases apart after V is trimmed by 1 base and J by 8 bases. Its CDR3 holds 14 amino acids, cysteine through phenylalanine. Here the CDR3 DNA is all that survives: 42 bases in frame from base 1. For CDR1 and CDR2, the germline V gene (reference sequence) lists LNHDA and SQIVND.